The 2 T cell receptor beta chains below were found in one sample sequenced in a study of OX40 agonist ivuxolimab in advanced cancers. The data were produced by immunoSEQ multiplex PCR, yet TCRdb's version contains in-frame clones alone and is incomplete. The data show tens of thousands of clones, roughly 94% seen once. Material: CD4+ or CD8+ T cells sorted from blood, obtained in a trial of the OX40 agonist ivuxolimab. Every receptor here comes from an adult with an advanced solid tumor such as melanoma, head and neck, liver or kidney cancer.

This sequence joins TRBV4-2 and TRBJ2-7, with TRBD2 as a possible D gene (6 bases). CDR3 length equals 17 residues. Trimming stripped 1 base from V and 0 bases from J, with 16 bases between. Germline CDR1 and CDR2: LGHNA and YNFKEQ. The CDR3 loop reads CASSQGSLGGNSYEQYF. For the CDR3, the DNA is TGTGCCAGCAGCCAAGGAAGTCTCGGCGGGAACTCCTACGAGCAGTACTTC.

The V gene is TRBV6-5, the J gene TRBJ2-7, with D possibly matching TRBD2 (6 bases). CDR1 is MNHEY and CDR2 is SVGAGI in the germline V gene. The CDR3 runs to 15 residues. V lost 0 bases and J 2 bases, leaving 11 bases between the germline ends. The CDR3 sequence is CASSYSSRGTYEQYF. The CDR3 DNA follows: TGTGCCAGCAGTTACTCGAGCCGGGGGACCTACGAGCAGTACTTC.